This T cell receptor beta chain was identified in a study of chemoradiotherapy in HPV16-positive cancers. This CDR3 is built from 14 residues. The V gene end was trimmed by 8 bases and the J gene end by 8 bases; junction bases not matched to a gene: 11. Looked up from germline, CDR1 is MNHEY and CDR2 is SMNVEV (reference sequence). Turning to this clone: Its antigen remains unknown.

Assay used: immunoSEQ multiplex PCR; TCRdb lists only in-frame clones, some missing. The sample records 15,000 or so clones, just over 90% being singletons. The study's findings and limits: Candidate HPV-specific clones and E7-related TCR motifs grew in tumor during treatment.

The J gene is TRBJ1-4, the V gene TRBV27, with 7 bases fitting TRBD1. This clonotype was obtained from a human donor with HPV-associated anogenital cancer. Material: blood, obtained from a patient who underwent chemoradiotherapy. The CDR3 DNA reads TGTGCCAGCCGCACCCAGGGGGTAAGGGAAAAACTGTTTTTT. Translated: CASRTQGVREKLFF.